These T cell receptor beta chains were read from a single sample in a study of blood T cell repertoires in COVID-19. Generated by immunoSEQ multiplex PCR, the TCRdb table keeps only in-frame clones and is missing some. The sample shows roughly 150,000 clones, around 80% of them seen only once. Sequencing input: peripheral blood. Receptors were obtained from a human donor with acute or convalescent COVID-19. The donor label of this sample is uncertain. CDR3s include the opening cysteine and the closing phenylalanine or tryptophan. The order of the fields is clone size, D gene, V gene, J gene, CDR3 DNA, CDR3 protein. A D gene is named only where the DNA matches it firmly. Expanded clones are given a class, and other clones once, few, many or no size at all.

>-|TRBD1|TRBV5-6|TRBJ1-1
TGTGCCAGCACCCGACAGGGACCGAACACTGAAGCTTTCTTT
CASTRQGPNTEAFF
>-|-|TRBV5-1|TRBJ1-3
TGCGCCAGCAGCTTGGAAGCGGACTCGCGGGGAAACACCATATATTTT
CASSLEADSRGNTIYF
>once|-|TRBV10-3|TRBJ1-3
TGTGCCATCAGTGAATCGGCAGGGCATGGAAACACCATATATTTT
CAISESAGHGNTIYF
>-|TRBD1|TRBV7-6|TRBJ2-7
TGTGCCAGCAGCCTCGGGACAGGGGCTAATCCATCGGCCTACGAGCAGTACTTC
CASSLGTGANPSAYEQYF
>few|TRBD1|TRBV19|TRBJ1-1
TGTGCCAGTCGGGACAGGGGAACCTCAAACACTGAAGCTTTCTTT
CASRDRGTSNTEAFF
>-|-|TRBV7-2|TRBJ1-2
TGTGCCAGCAGCTTAGTGACGGGAGCTAACTATGGCTACACCTTC
CASSLVTGANYGYTF
>-|-|TRBV30|TRBJ1-2
TGTGCCTGGAGTGTACTAAGTGGCTACACCTTC
CAWSVLSGYTF
>-|-|TRBV7-9|TRBJ1-1
TGTGCCAGCAGCTTAGCCGGTTCAGGGAACACTGAAGCTTTCTTT
CASSLAGSGNTEAFF
>-|TRBD2|TRBV2|TRBJ2-7
TGTGCCAGCCACCAGGGCGGGGGAGAGCAGTACTTC
CASHQGGGEQYF
>-|-|TRBV4-1|TRBJ1-1
TGCGCCAGCAGCCGTGAGGCTTCAACAGGGATGAACACTGAAGCTTTCTTT
CASSREASTGMNTEAFF
>once|TRBD1|TRBV7-6|TRBJ1-1
TGTGCCAGCAGCCTCCGACAGGGAAATACTGAAGCTTTCTTT
CASSLRQGNTEAFF
>-|-|TRBV7-2|TRBJ2-4
TGTGCCAGCAGCTTAGACGGCGGGCGTGGCATTCAGTACTTC
CASSLDGGRGIQYF
>-|TRBD1|TRBV9|TRBJ2-2
TGTGCCAGCAGCGCCCGGACAGGCCCCCAGGGCGGGGAGCTGTTTTTT
CASSARTGPQGGELFF
>-|TRBD1|TRBV5-4|TRBJ1-6
TGTGCCAGCAGCGGCTCAGGGGGTAGCTCCTATAATTCACCCCTCCACTTT
CASSGSGGSSYNSPLHF
>-|-|TRBV7-2|TRBJ1-5
TGTGCCAGCAGCTTAGGGCGGGGGACGCGGGAGGGTCAGCCCCAGCATTTT
CASSLGRGTREGQPQHF
>-|TRBD1|TRBV27|TRBJ1-1
TGTGCCAGCAGTCCCATGGACAGGGCAGGATTCACTGAAGCTTTCTTT
CASSPMDRAGFTEAFF
>once|TRBD2|TRBV19|TRBJ2-3
TGTGCCAGTAGTGCCGGACTAGCGGGGGCCACAGATACGCAGTATTTT
CASSAGLAGATDTQYF
>-|TRBD1|TRBV7-2|TRBJ2-7
TGTGCCAGCAGCTCTAGGACAGGGGATCGTTACGAGCAGTACTTC
CASSSRTGDRYEQYF
>-|-|TRBV6-5|TRBJ2-1
TGTGCCAGCAGCTTAGGCCCGAAGAGCGGGGAGCAGTTCTTC
CASSLGPKSGEQFF
>once|-|TRBV5-6|TRBJ2-7
TGTGCCAGCAGCCAAACCATTGGGCTGATGGGACAAACCTACGAGCAGTACTTC
CASSQTIGLMGQTYEQYF
>-|-|TRBV14|TRBJ2-2
TGTGCCAGCAGCCAAGTTCGAGGGAGGAACACCGGGGAGCTGTTTTTT
CASSQVRGRNTGELFF
>once|-|TRBV6-4|TRBJ1-5
TGTGCCAGCAGTGAACTTAAAAGGGATTTAGGGACTGTAAGCAATCAGCCCCAGCATTTT
CASSELKRDLGTVSNQPQHF
>-|-|TRBV6-5|TRBJ1-6
TGTGCCAGCACCCCCCGGTTCATCTATAATTCACCCCTCCACTTT
CASTPRFIYNSPLHF
>-|TRBD1|TRBV6-5|TRBJ1-6
TGTGCCAGCAGTAGGACAGGGGGCGCGGGGTCACCCCTCCACTTT
CASSRTGGAGSPLHF
>-|TRBD2|TRBV15|TRBJ2-3
TGTGCCACCAGCATCGACGGGGGGGCGGCAAATACGCAGTATTTT
CATSIDGGAANTQYF
>once|TRBD1|TRBV7-9|TRBJ2-7
TGTGCCAGCAGCTTAGTGGGACAGGGTCTCTCCTACGAGCAGTACTTC
CASSLVGQGLSYEQYF
>-|TRBD2|TRBV6-1|TRBJ2-7
TGTGCCAGCAGTGAACGGGGGGAGGGAAACGAGCAGTACTTC
CASSERGEGNEQYF
>-|-|TRBV18|TRBJ2-7
TGTGCCAGCTCACCAGGAGCAGGGCCCTACGAGCAGTACTTC
CASSPGAGPYEQYF
>-|TRBD1|TRBV12-3/TRBV12-4|TRBJ2-2
TGTGCCAGCAGAGTCAGGGGGACCGGGGAGCTGTTTTTT
CASRVRGTGELFF
>-|-|TRBV18|TRBJ2-6
TGTGCCAGCTCACCACGTTCAGGATCTGGGGCCAACGTCCTGACTTTC
CASSPRSGSGANVLTF
>-|-|TRBV28|TRBJ1-3
TGTGCCAGCAGCGGGGGCTCTGGAAACACCATATATTTT
CASSGGSGNTIYF
>-|-|TRBV5-1|TRBJ2-2
TGCGCCAGCAGCTTGAGTCTGGCGGCTACGGGCACCGGGGAGCTGTTTTTT
CASSLSLAATGTGELFF
>-|-|TRBV29-1|TRBJ1-3
TGCAGCGTTGTGACAGTTGGAAACACCATATATTTT
CSVVTVGNTIYF
>-|-|TRBV20-1|TRBJ1-4
TGCAGTGCCCAGGGTGAAAAACTGTTTTTT
CSAQGEKLFF
>-|-|TRBV28|TRBJ1-6
TGTGCCAGCAGACTTGATGACCCGGGTAGTTCACCCCTCCACTTT
CASRLDDPGSSPLHF
>-|-|TRBV2|TRBJ1-5
TGTGCCAGCAACCCAGGGAAATACAATCAGCCCCAGCATTTT
CASNPGKYNQPQHF
>-|-|TRBV5-1|TRBJ2-5
TGCGCCAGCAGCCCAACCTACCCTCAAGAGACCCAGTACTTC
CASSPTYPQETQYF
>-|-|TRBV12-3/TRBV12-4|TRBJ2-5
TGTGCCAGCAGTTTTGGAGAGAAAGAGACCCAGTACTTC
CASSFGEKETQYF
>-|-|TRBV19|TRBJ1-5
TGTGCCAGTACAGAGTCGGCAGGGCGAAAGCAGCCCCAGCATTTT
CASTESAGRKQPQHF
>-|-|TRBV10-2|TRBJ2-3
TGCGCCAGCACCAACACAGATACGCAGTATTTT
CASTNTDTQYF
>once|-|TRBV11-3|TRBJ2-5
TGTGCCAGCAGCCGAGGGATCCAAGAGACCCAGTACTTC
CASSRGIQETQYF
>once|-|TRBV5-1|TRBJ2-2
TGCGCCAGCAGCTTAAGCCCTCGTGCCGGGGAGCTGTTTTTT
CASSLSPRAGELFF
>-|-|TRBV5-6|TRBJ1-5
TGTGCCAGCAACTCCGTAAATCAGCCCCAGCATTTT
CASNSVNQPQHF
>-|-|TRBV10-3|TRBJ2-1
TGTGCCATCAGTGAGTCGGGGCCCTACAATGAGCAGTTCTTC
CAISESGPYNEQFF
>-|TRBD1|TRBV10-3|TRBJ1-6
TGTGCCATCAGTGAGTCGGGACAGGGGGCAAATAATTCACCCCTCCACTTT
CAISESGQGANNSPLHF
>few|-|TRBV5-1|TRBJ1-5
TGCGCCAGCAGCTTGGGACAGGCGAGCAATCAGCCCCAGCATTTT
CASSLGQASNQPQHF
>-|-|TRBV6-5|TRBJ1-6
TGTGCCAGCAGGACAGAGAAATCCCTCCACTTT
CASRTEKSLHF
>-|-|TRBV5-1|TRBJ2-5
TGCGCCAGCAAATCGACTGGGGGGACAGAGACCCAGTACTTC
CASKSTGGTETQYF
>-|-|TRBV4-1|TRBJ2-4
TGCGCCAGCAGCCAAGAATACTGGAACATTCAGTACTTC
CASSQEYWNIQYF